This is a list of T cell receptor beta chains from one sample in a study of blood T cell repertoires in COVID-19. Profiled with immunoSEQ multiplex PCR; TCRdb holds only in-frame clones, not every one. The table has around 100,000 clones, roughly 80% seen once; the top ten hold about 1.6%. Sequencing used peripheral blood. These receptors were taken from a man aged 45-65 years with acute or convalescent COVID-19. The conserved cysteine and the conserved F or W are not part of the CDR3 here.

CDR3 length,J gene,V gene,CDR3 protein
14,TRBJ1-4,TRBV4-3,AAYGTGGSANEKLF
13,TRBJ1-2,TRBV5-4,ASSVGVGTGYGYT
10,TRBJ2-7,TRBV7-3,ASSSGQGEQY
13,TRBJ1-3,TRBV11-2,ASSLGRILRNTIY
12,TRBJ2-6,TRBV29-1,SVDGGSGANVLT
14,TRBJ1-3,TRBV9,ASSVGTGISGNTIY
13,TRBJ2-3,TRBV6-6,ASSLGTGTTDTQY
14,TRBJ1-2,TRBV7-8,ASSLVGAGVNYGYT
13,TRBJ1-4,TRBV30,AWSTGTGANEKLF
14,TRBJ1-2,TRBV6-4,ASSAQGQGSSYGYT
14,TRBJ1-6,TRBV4-1,ASSQTRGSYNSPLH
15,TRBJ1-6,TRBV15,ATSREGKLTGDSPLH
15,TRBJ1-3,TRBV3-1/TRBV3-2,ASSQTGTAFRGNTIY
13,TRBJ1-2,TRBV18,ASSLGSGSSYGYT
17,TRBJ2-3,TRBV9,ASSVALGVAGPSTDTQY
15,TRBJ2-5,TRBV11-2,ASSLGKLAALQETQY
13,TRBJ1-4,TRBV6-5,ASRGTGARGEKLF
12,TRBJ1-4,TRBV7-3,ASRGTAANEKLF
14,TRBJ2-1,TRBV10-3,AISGLGGSSYNEQF
12,TRBJ1-6,TRBV7-9,ASSFPPGQGNLH
13,TRBJ1-1,TRBV23-1,ASSQFLGGSVEAF
12,TRBJ1-2,TRBV3-1/TRBV3-2,ASSQEHQGYGYT
14,TRBJ2-5,TRBV5-1,ASSPLPGLGTGTQY
12,TRBJ1-2,TRBV27,ASSSRRDTGGYT
15,TRBJ1-1,TRBV9,ASSGQTGTGTNTEAF
12,TRBJ1-3,TRBV5-1,ASSSQGDGNTIY
11,TRBJ2-2,TRBV12-3/TRBV12-4,ASSTGATGELF
12,TRBJ1-2,TRBV6-5,ASSSLDRGPGYT
9,TRBJ1-1,TRBV10-3,AIKQGAEAF
11,TRBJ2-2,TRBV7-3,ASSDIGSGELF
16,TRBJ1-5,TRBV13,ASSLDVPGTGYNQPQH
11,TRBJ1-1,TRBV2,ASTNRAGTEAF
13,TRBJ2-3,TRBV5-1,ASSLDRYKRDTQY
12,TRBJ2-5,TRBV24-1,ATSATGFQETQY
15,TRBJ2-3,TRBV5-1,ASSSDLAGGVGDTQY
14,TRBJ2-4,TRBV28,ASTGPAEGGKNIQY
13,TRBJ1-2,TRBV2,ASSEGLAISGGYT
11,TRBJ1-5,TRBV24-1,ATSAGSNQPQH
14,TRBJ1-3,TRBV4-1,ASSQGSASSGNTIY
13,TRBJ1-1,TRBV4-1,ASSTKTGGGTEAF